Listed here are 16 T cell receptor beta chains from one sample, sequenced in a study of blood T cell repertoires in COVID-19. The repertoire was sequenced with immunoSEQ multiplex PCR; TCRdb's copy has only in-frame clones and lacks some. The sample lists about 20,000 clones, more than 75% occurring once. The specimen was peripheral blood. The receptors originated from a human donor with active COVID-19. The donor label of this sample is uncertain.

J is TRBJ1-5 and V is TRBV19; 9 bases fit TRBD1. CDR3 length: 17 residues. Looked up from germline, CDR1 is LNHDA and CDR2 is SQIVND (reference sequence). J lost 2 bases, V lost 5 bases, and 10 bases had no gene match. For the CDR3, the DNA is TGTGCCAGTAGTGACCGGGACAGGGTATCAGGCAATCAGCCCCAGCATTTT. This translates into CASSDRDRVSGNQPQHF.

The chain combines TRBV7-2 with TRBJ1-2; 8 nucleotides agree with TRBD1. V lost 5 bases and J lost 4; bases outside the gene matches: 3. Germline-derived CDR1 and CDR2 are SGHTA and FQGNSA. CDR3 size: 13 residues. CDR3 nucleotides: TGTGCCAGCAGCGCAGGGGGCTCCTATGGCTACACCTTC. The encoded protein is CASSAGGSYGYTF.

This clone was detected only once. In DNA form, the CDR3 reads TGTGCCAGCAGTCCTGACCTAGCGGTCCAAGAGACCCAGTACTTC. It translates to CASSPDLAVQETQYF. The chain links TRBV2 to TRBJ2-5, with 7 bases fitting TRBD2. V lost 5 bases and J lost 1; bases outside the gene matches: 7. CDR1 and CDR2 from the germline V gene are SNHLY and FYNNEI. CDR3 length: 15 residues.

The chain combines TRBV6-2 or TRBV6-3 with TRBJ1-5, with D possibly TRBD1 on 5 matching bases. V was shortened by 5 bases and J by 4 bases, with 12 bases between the two germline ends. CDR3 length: 14 amino acids. Per germline, CDR1 MNHEY and CDR2 SVGEGT. In DNA, the CDR3 is TGTGCCAGCAGTCCGGGGGTAGGGAATCAGCCCCAGCATTTT. Its translation is CASSPGVGNQPQHF.

V gene TRBV3-1 (or the pseudogene TRBV3-2) combines with J gene TRBJ1-5, with D unresolved. This CDR3 comprises 13 residues. Germline V gives CDR1 LGHDT, CDR2 YNNKEL (reference sequence). V lost 0 bases and J 3 bases, leaving 3 bases between the germline ends. The CDR3, as DNA: TGTGCCAGCAGCCAAGACCTCAATCAGCCCCAGCATTTT. Amino acid sequence: CASSQDLNQPQHF.

The CDR3 DNA reads as TGTGCCAGCAGCGTAGGCCCAGCGGGAGGGCCCGATGAGCAGTTCTTC. The encoded protein is CASSVGPAGGPDEQFF. The V call is TRBV9, the J call TRBJ2-1; the match to TRBD2 covers 10 bases. J was trimmed by 8 bases and V by 0 bases; bases with no gene match: 8. Per germline, CDR1 SGDLS and CDR2 YYNGEE. The CDR3 loop spans 16 amino acids. The full variable domain, its missing parts supplied by reference TRBV9 and TRBJ2-1, is DSGVTQTPKHLITATGQRVTLRCSPRSGDLSVYWYQQSLDQGLQFLIQYYNGEERAKGNILERFSAQQFPDLHSELNLSSLELGDSALYFCASSVGPAGGPDEQFFGPGTRLTVL.

The chain carries TRBV6-2 or TRBV6-3 and TRBJ2-6; a possible D gene is TRBD2 (6 bases). The germline CDR1 and CDR2 sequences are MNHEY and SVGEGT. This CDR3 spans 17 amino acids. Trimming cost V 5 bases and J 1 base, with 15 bases left between them. The CDR3 sequence: CASSNAGYESGANVLTF. Here the CDR3 DNA reads TGTGCCAGCAGTAACGCGGGGTATGAATCTGGGGCCAACGTCCTGACTTTC.

V gene TRBV10-3 combines with J gene TRBJ1-1, with TRBD1 identical over 11 bases. CDR1 and CDR2 from the germline V gene are ENHRY and SYGVKD. The CDR3 runs 16 residues. J lost 3 bases, V lost 6 bases, and 9 bases had no gene match. The CDR3 sequence: CAIRLDRGLVDTEAFF. The CDR3 region has the DNA TGTGCCATCAGACTGGACAGGGGGCTTGTCGACACTGAAGCTTTCTTT.

The chain has TRBV19 and TRBJ2-2; TRBD2 matches 11 bases. The CDR3 covers 19 residues. Germline assignment: CDR1 LNHDA and CDR2 SQIVND (reference sequence). V gave up 7 bases and J gave up 0 bases; unmatched junction bases: 13. CDR3 in DNA: TGTGCCAGTATCCCCTCGGGACTAGCGGAGCTTACGAACACCGGGGAGCTGTTTTTT. Its translation: CASIPSGLAELTNTGELFF.

The chain joins TRBV2 to TRBJ1-4; TRBD1 matches 8 bases. The V gene end was trimmed by 3 bases and the J gene end by 6 bases; junction bases not matched to a gene: 3. The CDR3 runs 14 residues. CDR1 is SNHLY and CDR2 is FYNNEI in the germline V gene. In nucleotides, the CDR3 is TGTGCCAGCAGTGATGGACAGGGTGATGAAAAACTGTTTTTT. Translation gives CASSDGQGDEKLFF.

This clone has a single count. V is TRBV18 and J is TRBJ2-4; 8 nucleotides line up with TRBD2. Per germline, CDR1 KGHSH and CDR2 LQKENI. The CDR3 has 18 residues. Losses at the gene ends were 5 bases for V and 0 bases for J; bases not matched to a gene: 12. The CDR3 reads CASSTDPSAGVAKNIQYF. The CDR3 DNA reads TGTGCCAGCTCAACGGACCCCTCAGCGGGGGTAGCCAAAAACATTCAGTACTTC.

The chain is built from TRBV4-3 and TRBJ1-5; D gene uncertain. CDR3 length: 17 residues. Germline assignment: CDR1 LGHNA and CDR2 YSLEER. V lost 0 bases, J lost 5 bases, and 17 bases lay in between. CDR3 amino acids: CASSQDFVGLFDQPQHF. The CDR3 coding sequence is TGCGCCAGCAGCCAAGATTTTGTGGGCCTCTTCGATCAGCCCCAGCATTTT.

V gene TRBV27 combines with J gene TRBJ2-5; 9 positions agree with TRBD1. The CDR3 consists of 14 residues. The germline V gene has CDR1 MNHEY and CDR2 SMNVEV (reference sequence). The J segment lost 2 bases and the V segment lost 5 bases, leaving 3 bases of the junction unmatched. CDR3 residues: CASSVGQGQETQYF. The CDR3 DNA sequence: TGTGCCAGCAGTGTGGGACAGGGACAAGAGACCCAGTACTTC.

This clone showed up just once. The chain is built from TRBV6-2 or TRBV6-3 and TRBJ2-5, with 11 bases that match TRBD2. Germline trimming cut 6 bases from V and 0 bases from J; bases unmatched to any gene: 3. Germline loops: CDR1 MNHEY, CDR2 SVGEGT. This CDR3 is 15 amino acids long. Here the CDR3 reads CASSSGLADQETQYF. The CDR3 DNA reads TGTGCCAGCAGCTCGGGACTAGCGGACCAAGAGACCCAGTACTTC.

The chain has TRBV4-2 and TRBJ2-1; D gene ambiguous. CDR3 length: 15 amino acids. CDR1 and CDR2 (germline): LGHNA, YNFKEQ. Trimming pared 0 bases from V and 4 bases from J, leaving 10 bases between. This chain's CDR3 is CASSQDGTEYNEQFF. DNA for the CDR3: TGTGCCAGCAGCCAAGATGGTACAGAGTACAATGAGCAGTTCTTC.

The genes are TRBV6-6 and TRBJ2-4, with D perhaps matching TRBD1 (5 bases). The CDR3 contains 17 residues. Trimming left V 5 bases short and J 9 bases short, with 26 bases between. Germline V CDR1 and CDR2: MNHNY, SVGAGI (reference sequence). DNA for the CDR3: TGTGCCAGCAGTCCTTATACAACGACAGCCAACCCCGGCATTCAGTACTTC. Translating gives CASSPYTTTANPGIQYF.